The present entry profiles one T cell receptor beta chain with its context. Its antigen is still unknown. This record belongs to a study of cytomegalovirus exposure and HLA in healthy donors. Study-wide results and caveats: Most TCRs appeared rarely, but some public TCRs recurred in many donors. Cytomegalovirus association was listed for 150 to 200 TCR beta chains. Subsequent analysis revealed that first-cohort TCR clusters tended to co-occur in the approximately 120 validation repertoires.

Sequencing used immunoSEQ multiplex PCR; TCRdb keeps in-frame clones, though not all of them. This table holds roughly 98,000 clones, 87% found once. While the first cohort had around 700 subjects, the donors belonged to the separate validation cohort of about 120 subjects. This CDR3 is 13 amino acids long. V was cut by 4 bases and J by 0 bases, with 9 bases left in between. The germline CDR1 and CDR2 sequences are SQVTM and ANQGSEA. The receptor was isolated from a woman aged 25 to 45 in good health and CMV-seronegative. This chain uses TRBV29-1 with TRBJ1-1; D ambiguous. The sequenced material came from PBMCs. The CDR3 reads CSVGDFMNTEAFF. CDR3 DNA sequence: TGCAGCGTTGGAGACTTTATGAACACTGAAGCTTTCTTT. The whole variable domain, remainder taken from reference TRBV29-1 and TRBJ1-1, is SAVISQKPSRDICQRGTSLTIQCQVDSQVTMMFWYRQQPGQSLTLIATANQGSEATYESGFVIDKFPISRPNLTFSTLTVSNMSPEDSSIYLCSVGDFMNTEAFFGQGTRLTVV.